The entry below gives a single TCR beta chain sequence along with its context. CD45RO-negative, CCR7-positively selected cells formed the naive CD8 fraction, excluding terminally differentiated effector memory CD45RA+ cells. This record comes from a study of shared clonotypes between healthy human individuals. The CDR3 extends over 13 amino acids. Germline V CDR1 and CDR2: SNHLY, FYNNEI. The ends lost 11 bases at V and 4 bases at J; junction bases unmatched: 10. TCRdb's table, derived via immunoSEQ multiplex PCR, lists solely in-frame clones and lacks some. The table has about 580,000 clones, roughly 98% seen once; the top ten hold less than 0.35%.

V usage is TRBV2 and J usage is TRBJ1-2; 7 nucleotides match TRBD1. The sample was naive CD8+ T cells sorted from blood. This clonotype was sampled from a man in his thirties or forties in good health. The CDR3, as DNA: TGTGCCGGTGGACAGGAAGGGAGCTATGGCTACACCTTC. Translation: CAGGQEGSYGYTF.